A selection of T cell receptor beta chains follows, all from one sample in a study of T-cell memory formation after mild COVID-19. TCRdb fed the 5' RACE reads into MiXCR, producing one record per CDR3 protein. The sample has roughly 450,000 distinct CDR3 sequences, roughly 18% seen once. The sample taken for sequencing was PBMCs or a T cell subset sorted from them (not recorded which). These receptor sequences come from a man aged 18-30 years who had mild COVID-19 (a few samples of this study predate the infection). Cell type and time point are not known. Both conserved end residues are part of each CDR3. A D gene is named only where the DNA matches it firmly. Clone size is not always given. Where it is, it says once, few, many or a class for expanded clones.

TRBV19	few	TRBD2	TRBJ2-1	CASSVLAGGRFF	TGTGCCAGTAGTGTACTAGCGGGGGGGCGATTCTTC
TRBV5-6	-	-	TRBJ1-6	CASSLAPHPNSPLHF	TGTGCCAGCAGCTTGGCCCCACATCCAAATTCACCCCTCCACTTT
TRBV5-4	many	-	TRBJ1-2	CASSSDQSGYTF	TGTGCCAGCAGCTCCGACCAGTCCGGCTACACCTTC
TRBV7-9	few	-	TRBJ1-2	CASSLVGAPDGYTF	TGTGCCAGCAGCTTAGTGGGCGCTCCTGATGGCTACACCTTC
TRBV10-3	-	TRBD2	TRBJ2-1	CAISQERGRNEQFF	TGTGCCATCAGTCAAGAGCGGGGGCGCAATGAGCAGTTCTTC
TRBV7-8	-	TRBD2	TRBJ2-5	CASSRLAGGFQETQYF	TGTGCCAGCAGCCGACTAGCGGGGGGCTTCCAAGAGACCCAGTACTTC
TRBV19	-	TRBD2	TRBJ2-1	CASSKLSGGESNEQFF	TGTGCCAGTAGTAAGTTGTCTGGGGGGGAGAGCAATGAGCAGTTCTTC
TRBV7-2	-	-	TRBJ2-3	CASSLVWGGPTDTQYF	TGTGCCAGCAGCTTAGTTTGGGGGGGGCCCACAGATACGCAGTATTTT
TRBV6-5	-	-	TRBJ1-1	CASSLTGREAFF	TGTGCCAGCAGCCTCACAGGGAGGGAAGCTTTCTTT
TRBV6-1	few	TRBD2	TRBJ2-1	CASSEPGLAGVEQFF	TGTGCCAGCAGTGAACCGGGACTAGCGGGGGTTGAGCAGTTCTTC
TRBV5-6	-	-	TRBJ2-4	CASNDYGGPKNIQYF	TGTGCCAGCAACGATTATGGGGGGCCCAAAAACATTCAGTACTTC
TRBV6-5	-	TRBD1	TRBJ2-3	CASSKNRDSLGDTQYF	TGTGCCAGCAGTAAAAACCGGGACAGCCTAGGAGATACGCAGTATTTT
TRBV9	-	-	TRBJ2-4	CASSVEPGARNIQYF	TGTGCCAGCAGCGTAGAGCCAGGGGCGAGGAACATTCAGTACTTC
TRBV6-5	-	TRBD2	TRBJ2-5	CASEGPGGQETQYF	TGTGCCAGCGAGGGCCCGGGGGGCCAAGAGACCCAGTACTTC
TRBV7-6	many	-	TRBJ1-1	CASSTQPGTEAFF	TGTGCCAGCAGCACCCAACCAGGGACTGAAGCTTTCTTT
TRBV4-1	-	-	TRBJ2-3	CASSPLWAEFYTQYF	TGCGCCAGCAGCCCGCTGTGGGCGGAATTTTATACGCAGTATTTT
TRBV19	-	TRBD1	TRBJ1-2	CASNPGQDYGYTF	TGTGCCAGTAACCCCGGACAGGACTATGGCTACACCTTC
TRBV6-5	-	TRBD2	TRBJ2-2	CASSYQGLSLTGELFF	TGTGCCAGCAGTTACCAGGGACTAAGTCTAACCGGGGAGCTGTTTTTT
TRBV5-4	few	-	TRBJ2-2	CASSLFTGNTGELFF	TGTGCCAGCAGCTTGTTTACGGGGAACACCGGGGAGCTGTTTTTT
TRBV6-2/TRBV6-3	few	-	TRBJ2-2	CASRPPDRPGELFF	TGTGCCAGCAGACCCCCCGACAGGCCCGGGGAGCTGTTTTTT
TRBV4-1	many	-	TRBJ1-1	CASSQGSLNTEAFF	TGCGCCAGCAGCCAGGGGTCTTTGAACACTGAAGCTTTCTTT
TRBV5-5	-	-	TRBJ2-4	CASSLVGGQRAKNIQYF	TGTGCCAGCAGCTTGGTCGGGGGACAAAGAGCCAAAAACATTCAGTACTTC
TRBV15	many	-	TRBJ2-1	CATSSSLTYNEQFF	TGTGCCACCAGCTCCTCCCTTACCTACAATGAGCAGTTCTTC
TRBV4-2	-	-	TRBJ1-3	CASSQDRPRPVSSGNTIYF	TGTGCCAGCAGCCAAGATCGTCCCCGGCCGGTGAGCTCTGGAAACACCATATATTTT
TRBV3-1	few	-	TRBJ1-3	CASSTRVSGNTIYF	TGTGCCAGCAGCACCCGGGTATCTGGAAACACCATATATTTT
TRBV5-1	few	-	TRBJ1-1	CASSLVDPYPYGEAFF	TGCGCCAGCAGCTTGGTAGATCCCTACCCCTATGGTGAAGCTTTCTTT
TRBV5-1	many	TRBD2	TRBJ2-3	CASSPLAGGFTDTQYF	TGCGCCAGCAGCCCCTTAGCGGGGGGGTTCACAGATACGCAGTATTTT
TRBV6-1	few	-	TRBJ1-3	CASNPDNSITGNTIYF	TGTGCCAGCAACCCGGACAACTCTATAACTGGAAACACCATATATTTT
TRBV29-1	-	-	TRBJ2-5	CSVRGRQNQETQYF	TGCAGCGTGCGGGGCAGGCAGAACCAAGAGACCCAGTACTTC
TRBV7-8	few	-	TRBJ2-7	CASSINEQYF	TGTGCCAGCAGTATAAACGAGCAGTACTTC
TRBV20-1	few	-	TRBJ2-7	CSARDNAGAPDEQYF	TGCAGTGCTAGAGATAATGCAGGGGCCCCCGACGAGCAGTACTTC
TRBV20-1	few	TRBD2	TRBJ2-1	CSAGVAGGPRDEQFF	TGCAGTGCTGGCGTAGCGGGGGGGCCTCGCGATGAGCAGTTCTTC
TRBV2	-	-	TRBJ1-2	CASSESQGPYGYTF	TGTGCCAGCAGTGAAAGCCAGGGTCCCTATGGCTACACCTTC
TRBV3-1	few	-	TRBJ1-6	CASSRRQSDNSPLHF	TGTGCCAGCAGCAGAAGACAGTCGGATAATTCACCCCTCCACTTT
TRBV7-2	-	TRBD1	TRBJ2-3	CASKPLGQGTDTQYF	TGTGCCAGTAAACCACTAGGACAGGGCACAGATACGCAGTATTTT
TRBV19	-	-	TRBJ2-2	CASRISIQTGELFF	TGTGCCAGTAGGATCTCCATCCAAACCGGGGAGCTGTTTTTT
TRBV14	-	-	TRBJ2-3	CASSQLPGGTDTQYF	TGTGCCAGCAGCCAACTCCCCGGGGGCACAGATACGCAGTATTTT
TRBV5-1	-	TRBD1	TRBJ1-2	CASTGTGGYDYGYTF	TGCGCCAGCACCGGGACAGGGGGCTACGACTATGGCTACACCTTC
TRBV6-5	-	TRBD1	TRBJ1-6	CASSFQGQGTRSPLHF	TGTGCCAGCAGTTTCCAGGGACAGGGAACTCGATCACCCCTCCACTTT
TRBV18	few	-	TRBJ2-7	CASSPWDIPHEQYF	TGTGCCAGCTCACCTTGGGACATCCCCCACGAGCAGTACTTC
TRBV11-2	few	-	TRBJ2-1	CASSFWGRVGNEQFF	TGTGCCAGCAGCTTCTGGGGGAGAGTAGGAAATGAGCAGTTCTTC
TRBV12-3/TRBV12-4	-	-	TRBJ2-6	CASRQGRGIHSSSGANVLTF	TGTGCCAGCAGACAGGGACGGGGGATTCATAGTAGTTCTGGGGCCAACGTCCTGACTTTC
TRBV6-2/TRBV6-3	many	TRBD1	TRBJ2-7	CASGTSGTGSYEQYF	TGTGCCAGCGGAACTTCCGGGACAGGCTCCTACGAGCAGTACTTC
TRBV5-1	-	TRBD1	TRBJ2-3	CASSSGDRGRTDTQYF	TGCGCCAGCAGCAGCGGGGACAGGGGGCGGACAGATACGCAGTATTTT
TRBV25-1	few	TRBD1	TRBJ2-7	CASSGAVGQGSYEQYF	TGTGCCAGCAGTGGAGCCGTGGGACAGGGGTCCTACGAGCAGTACTTC
TRBV20-1	many	-	TRBJ2-2	CSARAGVTGELFF	TGCAGTGCTAGAGCAGGGGTCACCGGGGAGCTGTTTTTT
TRBV7-2	-	-	TRBJ1-1	CASSTRTVPNTEAFF	TGTGCCAGCAGCACCCGGACAGTCCCGAACACTGAAGCTTTCTTT
TRBV6-6	-	TRBD2	TRBJ2-5	CASLLAGGPQETQYF	TGTGCCAGCCTACTAGCGGGGGGGCCTCAAGAGACCCAGTACTTC
TRBV6-1	few	-	TRBJ1-5	CASSEDRLYQPQHF	TGTGCCAGCAGTGAAGACAGGTTGTATCAGCCCCAGCATTTT
TRBV7-9	few	-	TRBJ2-4	CASSSDHIQYF	TGTGCCAGCAGTTCAGACCACATTCAGTACTTC
TRBV12-3/TRBV12-4	-	-	TRBJ2-3	CASSSHTSTDTQYF	TGTGCCAGCAGTTCCCATACCAGCACAGATACGCAGTATTTT
TRBV5-1	few	TRBD2	TRBJ2-1	CASYSGGGDEQFF	TGCGCCAGCTATAGCGGGGGCGGGGATGAGCAGTTCTTC
TRBV4-1	-	-	TRBJ1-2	CASSQDPLTAAYGYTF	TGCGCCAGCAGCCAAGATCCACTAACTGCGGCGTATGGCTACACCTTC
TRBV5-1	-	TRBD2	TRBJ2-3	CASSWGASGGTDTQYF	TGCGCCAGCAGCTGGGGGGCTAGCGGGGGCACAGATACGCAGTATTTT